The 27 T cell receptor beta chains below come from one sample, sequenced in a study of cytomegalovirus exposure and HLA in healthy donors. Data came from immunoSEQ multiplex PCR; TCRdb stores just in-frame clones and leaves some out. In the table there are over 200,000 clones, 88% of which are singletons. Sequenced: PBMCs. The receptors come from a woman between 18 and 29 years old in good health and CMV-seronegative.

The V gene is TRBV30, the J gene TRBJ2-2; weak D call: TRBD1 (5 bases). The V and J ends lost 2 bases and 9 bases respectively, with 16 bases between them. This CDR3 is built from 14 residues. CDR1 GTSNPN and CDR2 SVGIG come from the germline V gene (reference sequence). CDR3 loop: CAWSPYHGARELFF. CDR3 DNA sequence: TGTGCCTGGAGTCCTTACCATGGGGCCCGGGAGCTGTTTTTT.

The chain is built from TRBV27 and TRBJ1-2; no definite D call. The ends were cut back, 2 bases at V and 2 bases at J, with 12 bases in the middle. From germline, CDR1 is MNHEY and CDR2 SMNVEV (reference sequence). The CDR3 sequence is 15 residues long. CDR3 loop: CASSLDGSGNYGYTF. In nucleotides, the CDR3 is TGTGCCAGCAGTTTAGATGGGTCGGGAAACTATGGCTACACCTTC.

The genes are TRBV29-1 and TRBJ1-1; D possibly corresponds to TRBD1 (6 bases). This CDR3 has 14 residues. Germline CDR1 and CDR2: SQVTM and ANQGSEA. The V end was cut by 6 bases, the J end by 1 base, with 15 bases between. CDR3 in DNA: TGCAGCGTCTTAACAGGGACTAGGAACACTGAAGCTTTCTTT. Its translation is CSVLTGTRNTEAFF. Looking up the rest from reference TRBV29-1 and TRBJ1-1 gives the full variable domain: SAVISQKPSRDICQRGTSLTIQCQVDSQVTMMFWYRQQPGQSLTLIATANQGSEATYESGFVIDKFPISRPNLTFSTLTVSNMSPEDSSIYLCSVLTGTRNTEAFFGQGTRLTVV.

The gene calls are TRBV9 and TRBJ2-2; perhaps TRBD2 as D (5 bases). Germline lookup yields CDR1 SGDLS and CDR2 YYNGEE. The CDR3 runs to 15 residues. Between the trimmed V and J ends, which lost 2 bases and 6 bases, there was a span of 14 bases. The CDR3 sequence is CASSVGAGLAGELFF. CDR3 bases: TGTGCCAGCAGCGTGGGCGCGGGTCTTGCCGGGGAGCTGTTTTTT. The entire variable domain, with the rest obtained from reference TRBV9 and TRBJ2-2, is as follows: DSGVTQTPKHLITATGQRVTLRCSPRSGDLSVYWYQQSLDQGLQFLIQYYNGEERAKGNILERFSAQQFPDLHSELNLSSLELGDSALYFCASSVGAGLAGELFFGEGSRLTVL.

The J gene is TRBJ2-7, the V gene TRBV11-2; no reliable D call. V lost 0 bases and J 5 bases, leaving 14 bases between the germline ends. Germline values: CDR1 SGHAT, CDR2 FQNNGV. The CDR3 extends over 15 amino acids. The CDR3 coding sequence is TGTGCCAGCAGCTTAGACTCGTTTCCTAGGAACGAGCAGTACTTC. It translates to CASSLDSFPRNEQYF.

This clone is a singleton in its sample. The V gene is TRBV9, the J gene TRBJ2-2; TRBD2 aligns across 7 bases. With 0 bases clipped from V and 0 bases from J, the junction kept 2 bases outside the gene matches. CDR3 size: 16 residues. CDR1 and CDR2 (germline): SGDLS, YYNGEE. CDR3 in DNA: TGTGCCAGCAGCGTAGGACTAGCAGCGAACACCGGGGAGCTGTTTTTT. Protein product: CASSVGLAANTGELFF.

The rearrangement links TRBV28 to TRBJ2-2; maybe TRBD1 (5 bases). From germline, CDR1 is MDHEN and CDR2 SYDVKM. Trimming stripped 4 bases from V and 7 bases from J, with 13 bases between. This CDR3 region has 14 residues. For the CDR3, the DNA is TGTGCCAGCAGTTGGGAAGGGGTCAGCGGGGAGCTGTTTTTT. Its protein product is CASSWEGVSGELFF.

The J gene is TRBJ2-7, the V gene TRBV28; 11 positions agree with TRBD1. CDR1 is MDHEN, CDR2 SYDVKM, per germline. After removal of 4 bases from V and 1 base from J, the junction contained 9 bases not matched to a gene. This CDR3 is 17 amino acids long. As DNA, the CDR3 is TGTGCCAGCAGTTCGGGGGCGGACAGGGGGCCTTCCTACGAGCAGTACTTC. Its protein product is CASSSGADRGPSYEQYF. Combining the CDR3 with reference TRBV28 and TRBJ2-7 gives the whole variable domain DVKVTQSSRYLVKRTGEKVFLECVQDMDHENMFWYRQDPGLGLRLIYFSYDVKMKEKGDIPEGYSVSREKKERFSLILESASTNQTSMYLCASSSGADRGPSYEQYFGPGTRLTVT.

The chain combines TRBV6-5 with TRBJ2-1; 7 nucleotides align to TRBD2. J lost 7 bases, V lost 2 bases, and 8 bases had no gene match. CDR1 and CDR2 from the germline V gene are MNHEY and SVGAGI. The CDR3 is 15 amino acids. CDR3 protein: CASSYGAGARNEQFF. CDR3 coding DNA: TGTGCCAGCAGTTACGGGGCGGGAGCTAGGAATGAGCAGTTCTTC.

The V and J genes are TRBV30 and TRBJ2-3; D is perhaps TRBD1 (6 bases). Germline V gene data show CDR1 as GTSNPN and CDR2 as SVGIG (reference sequence). V shed 2 bases and J shed 2 bases, with 14 bases lying between them. The CDR3 is 15 amino acids. CDR3 coding DNA: TGTGCCTGGAGTTTGGAGACAGGCCCCACAGATACGCAGTATTTT. It encodes CAWSLETGPTDTQYF.

The chain couples TRBV28 to TRBJ2-7; perhaps TRBD2 as D (6 bases). The CDR3 is 14 residues long. Germline V gives CDR1 MDHEN, CDR2 SYDVKM. V was cut by 6 bases and J by 3 bases, with 15 bases left in between. CDR3 nucleotides: TGTGCCAGCAGCCTACTGGAGGGACGCTACGAGCAGTACTTC. Protein: CASSLLEGRYEQYF.

On this clone: The sample has other DNA sequences that encode this CDR3 too. The chain combines TRBV18 with TRBJ1-5; 7 bases fit TRBD1. The length of the CDR3 is 13 residues. V was pared by 3 bases and J by 4 bases, with 0 bases of the junction left unmatched. The germline gives CDR1 KGHSH, CDR2 LQKENI. The CDR3, as DNA: TGTGCCAGCTCACCGGACAGGAATCAGCCCCAGCATTTT. Its protein is CASSPDRNQPQHF.

DNA of the CDR3: TGTGCCAGCAAAATTACGGGCGTAGCGGTGAACACTGAAGCTTTCTTT. The encoded protein is CASKITGVAVNTEAFF. V usage is TRBV6-6 and J usage is TRBJ1-1; no firm D call. The V gene lost 7 bases and the J gene lost 0 bases, with 18 bases spanning the gap. Germline lookup yields CDR1 MNHNY and CDR2 SVGAGI (reference sequence). CDR3 length equals 16 residues.

CDR3 in DNA: TGTGCCAGCAGCTTTCAGGGTTCAGACTATGGCTACACCTTC. This translates into CASSFQGSDYGYTF. The chain links TRBV5-4 to TRBJ1-2; possibly TRBD1 for D (5 bases). There are 14 residues in the CDR3. In germline, CDR1 is SGHNT, CDR2 YYREEE (reference sequence). V dropped 2 bases and J dropped 3 bases, with 11 bases sitting between them.

The chain is built from TRBV27 and TRBJ2-5; 7 bases map to TRBD2. With 2 bases clipped from V and 4 bases from J, the junction kept 7 bases outside the gene matches. From germline, CDR1 is MNHEY and CDR2 SMNVEV (reference sequence). The CDR3 has 15 amino acids. CDR3 region: CASSLNAGESETQYF. The CDR3 DNA follows: TGTGCCAGCAGTTTAAATGCGGGAGAGTCAGAGACCCAGTACTTC.

The chain is built from TRBV2 and TRBJ2-1; 16 bases agree with TRBD2. CDR1 is SNHLY and CDR2 is FYNNEI in the germline V gene. The trim removed 6 bases at V and 6 bases at J, leaving 8 bases unmatched. The CDR3 length is 17 residues. The DNA of the CDR3 is TGTGCCAGCAGAAAGGGACTAGCGGGAGGGCCGCTCAATGAGCAGTTCTTC. Protein sequence: CASRKGLAGGPLNEQFF. Based on the CDR3 plus reference TRBV2 and TRBJ2-1, the full variable domain is EPEVTQTPSHQVTQMGQEVILRCVPISNHLYFYWYRQILGQKVEFLVSFYNNEISEKSEIFDDQFSVERPDGSNFTLKIRSTKLEDSAMYFCASRKGLAGGPLNEQFFGPGTRLTVL.

CDR3 DNA sequence: TGTGCCAGCAGTTTATCGGCCGGGACAGCCCAAGAGACCCAGTACTTC. As protein: CASSLSAGTAQETQYF. V usage is TRBV27 and J usage is TRBJ2-5; 7 nucleotides line up with TRBD1. Per germline, CDR1 MNHEY and CDR2 SMNVEV (reference sequence). The CDR3 is 16 amino acids. V shed 0 bases, J shed 1 base, and the junction held 5 bases outside the gene matches.

This clone is a singleton in its sample. V gene TRBV7-9 combines with J gene TRBJ2-1; TRBD1 matches at 10 bases. V shed 8 bases and J 7 bases; nucleotides not matched to a gene: 11. Per the germline V gene, CDR1 is SEHNR and CDR2 is FQNEAQ (reference sequence). This CDR3 is built from 15 residues. The CDR3 reads CASELQMGQGNEQFF. The CDR3 bases are TGTGCCAGCGAACTTCAAATGGGACAGGGGAATGAGCAGTTCTTC.

The chain has TRBV6-5 and TRBJ2-1; D is uncertain. The CDR3 runs 14 residues. The germline V gene has CDR1 MNHEY and CDR2 SVGAGI. The V gene lost 5 bases and the J gene lost 10 bases, with 18 bases spanning the gap. In nucleotides, the CDR3 is TGTGCCAGCAGTGGTCGTGGGCGTAACTCAGAGCAGTTCTTC. It specifies CASSGRGRNSEQFF.

This chain joins TRBV11-2 and TRBJ2-2; no clear D. The V end lost 2 bases, the J end lost 4 bases, and 5 bases lay between the germline ends. CDR1 is SGHAT and CDR2 is FQNNGV in the germline V gene. The CDR3 is 13 residues long. The CDR3, as DNA: TGTGCCAGCAGCTTATGGGCCACCGGGGAGCTGTTTTTT. This codes for CASSLWATGELFF.

This rearrangement joins TRBV9 to TRBJ2-2; the D gene is possibly TRBD2 (5 bases). V was clipped by 4 bases and J by 3 bases, with 16 bases between them. Germline loops: CDR1 SGDLS, CDR2 YYNGEE. This CDR3 spans 16 amino acids. CDR3 protein: CASSPLGSPDTGELFF. DNA of the CDR3: TGTGCCAGCAGCCCGTTGGGGAGTCCGGACACCGGGGAGCTGTTTTTT. Combining the CDR3 with reference TRBV9 and TRBJ2-2 gives the whole variable domain DSGVTQTPKHLITATGQRVTLRCSPRSGDLSVYWYQQSLDQGLQFLIQYYNGEERAKGNILERFSAQQFPDLHSELNLSSLELGDSALYFCASSPLGSPDTGELFFGEGSRLTVL.

V gene TRBV4-1 combines with J gene TRBJ2-7; possible D gene TRBD1, 6 bases. Per germline, CDR1 MGHRA and CDR2 YSYEKL. The CDR3 has 16 amino acids. Trimming shortened V by 5 bases and J by 2 bases, and 19 bases separated the two germline ends. CDR3 nucleotides: TGCGCCAGCAGCTCATACCAGGGGACCAGACCCTACGAGCAGTACTTC. Its translation is CASSSYQGTRPYEQYF.

The sample holds one count of this clone. The chain employs TRBV9 and TRBJ2-3, with 7 bases that match TRBD2. Germline trimming cut 3 bases from V and 2 bases from J; bases unmatched to any gene: 9. Germline V lookup: CDR1 SGDLS, CDR2 YYNGEE. The CDR3 runs 16 residues. This CDR3 reads CASSAASGPYTDTQYF. In nucleotides, the CDR3 is TGTGCCAGCAGCGCTGCTAGCGGACCATACACAGATACGCAGTATTTT.

J is TRBJ2-5 and V is TRBV5-1, with D perhaps TRBD2 (5 bases). Trimming took off 3 bases at V and 5 bases at J, with 8 bases between the two ends. This CDR3 spans 12 amino acids. Looked up from germline, CDR1 is SGHRS and CDR2 is YFSETQ. The CDR3 DNA reads TGCGCCAGCAGCTCCACGGGGGAGACCCAGTACTTC. Encoded protein: CASSSTGETQYF.

This clone showed up just a few times. For the CDR3, the DNA is TGTGCCGGACGAACAGGGATCTATGGCTACACCTTC. Its protein product is CAGRTGIYGYTF. The chain combines TRBV7-9 with TRBJ1-2, with D possibly matching TRBD1 (6 bases). The CDR3 consists of 12 residues. CDR1 and CDR2 from the germline V gene are SEHNR and FQNEAQ (reference sequence). V shed 11 bases and J shed 4 bases, with 14 bases lying between them. Together with reference TRBV7-9 and TRBJ1-2, the CDR3 gives the full variable domain: DTGVSQNPRHKITKRGQNVTFRCDPISEHNRLYWYRQTLGQGPEFLTYFQNEAQLEKSRLLSDRFSAERPKGSFSTLEIQRTEQGDSAMYLCAGRTGIYGYTFGSGTRLTVV.

The rearrangement joins TRBV5-6 to TRBJ2-1, with TRBD1 as a possible D gene (5 bases). CDR3 size: 14 residues. Trimming left V 4 bases short and J 1 base short, with 9 bases between. CDR1 SGHDT and CDR2 YYEEEE come from the germline V gene. DNA of the CDR3: TGTGCCAGCAGCCTACAGGAGTCCTACAATGAGCAGTTCTTC. This sequence encodes CASSLQESYNEQFF.

The chain is built from TRBV6-1 and TRBJ1-5; maybe TRBD1 (5 bases). This CDR3 region has 15 residues. V lost 8 bases to trimming and J lost 0 bases, with 14 bases between them. Germline V gene data show CDR1 as MNHNS and CDR2 as SASEGT. The CDR3 is CASGGAPHSNQPQHF. The CDR3 coding sequence is TGTGCCAGCGGCGGGGCCCCGCATAGCAATCAGCCCCAGCATTTT.